This is a list of T cell receptor beta chains from one sample in a study of T-cell reconstitution after alpha-beta-depleted transplantation in children. TCRdb recomputed calls from the PCR reads with MiXCR, one row per CDR3 protein. The sample has about 240,000 distinct CDR3 sequences, about 23% seen once. The sample consisted of PBMCs, taken before TCRalphabeta/CD19-depleted stem cell transplant. These receptors all come from a girl aged 2-15 years with Fanconi anemia, due to receive a stem cell transplant. Each CDR3 is given with its conserved first and last residue. The D gene is left open where the match is weak. Only part of the rows carry a size: once, few, many, or a class if the clone is expanded.

size	V	J	D	CDR3	DNA
few	TRBV6-4	TRBJ2-3	TRBD1	CASSAGTGGTDTQYF	TGTGCCAGCAGTGCCGGGACAGGGGGCACAGATACGCAGTATTTT
.	TRBV5-1	TRBJ2-3	TRBD1	CASSLVPGQGILDTQYF	TGCGCCAGCAGCTTGGTGCCGGGACAGGGGATTTTGGATACGCAGTATTTT
.	TRBV23-1	TRBJ2-4	.	CASSQSKGSKGDKNIQYF	TGCGCCAGCAGTCAATCCAAGGGCAGTAAAGGGGACAAAAACATTCAGTACTTC
.	TRBV7-8	TRBJ2-7	TRBD1	CASSLGRAGTGIVEQYF	TGTGCCAGCAGCCTAGGTCGCGCTGGGACAGGGATAGTCGAGCAGTACTTC
.	TRBV7-6	TRBJ2-2	TRBD2	CASSLSSGRGELFF	TGTGCCAGCAGCTTATCTAGCGGACGCGGGGAGCTGTTTTTT
few	TRBV5-1	TRBJ2-5	TRBD1	CASSWGTGEQTQYF	TGCGCCAGCAGCTGGGGGACAGGTGAACAGACCCAGTACTTC
few	TRBV27	TRBJ2-6	.	CASSWRDRGSGANVLTF	TGTGCCAGCAGTTGGCGGGACAGAGGCTCTGGGGCCAACGTCCTGACTTTC
.	TRBV28	TRBJ1-1	.	CASSLFQGNTEAFF	TGTGCCAGCAGTTTATTCCAAGGAAACACTGAAGCTTTCTTT
few	TRBV28	TRBJ2-2	.	CASSLPHNTGELFF	TGTGCCAGCAGTTTACCGCATAACACCGGGGAGCTGTTTTTT
many	TRBV6-5	TRBJ1-5	TRBD1	CASSYRTGGSNQPQHF	TGTGCCAGCAGTTACAGGACAGGGGGTAGCAATCAGCCCCAGCATTTT
.	TRBV7-2	TRBJ1-1	.	CASSLGVWTEAFF	TGTGCCAGCAGCTTGGGGGTTTGGACTGAAGCTTTCTTT
few	TRBV7-9	TRBJ2-7	TRBD1	CASRVTGGYEQYF	TGTGCCAGCAGGGTTACAGGGGGATACGAGCAGTACTTC
many	TRBV20-1	TRBJ2-3	.	CSASDYLDSTDTQYF	TGCAGTGCTAGTGACTACCTAGACAGCACAGATACGCAGTATTTT
many	TRBV6-5	TRBJ1-1	.	CASSYSPAMNTEAFF	TGTGCCAGCAGTTACTCGCCAGCTATGAACACTGAAGCTTTCTTT
once	TRBV5-1	TRBJ2-1	TRBD2	CASSLERGPRGQFF	TGCGCCAGCAGCCTAGAGCGGGGCCCTCGAGGGCAGTTCTTC
few	TRBV7-3	TRBJ2-1	TRBD2	CASSVLAAGDNEQFF	TGTGCCAGCAGCGTTCTAGCGGCAGGTGACAATGAGCAGTTCTTC
.	TRBV28	TRBJ1-2	.	CASSFSGRANYGYTF	TGTGCCAGCAGTTTTTCCGGGAGAGCTAACTATGGCTACACCTTC
few	TRBV5-1	TRBJ1-3	.	CASSLDDGDTIYF	TGCGCCAGCAGCTTGGACGATGGGGACACCATATATTTT
.	TRBV29-1	TRBJ2-5	TRBD2	CSVEGLAFETQYF	TGCAGCGTTGAGGGACTAGCGTTTGAGACCCAGTACTTC
few	TRBV15	TRBJ1-5	TRBD1	CATSRHFKGAGQPQHF	TGTGCCACCAGCAGACATTTCAAGGGGGCCGGTCAGCCCCAGCATTTT
.	TRBV7-3	TRBJ2-3	.	CASSLSALHTDTQYF	TGTGCCAGCAGCTTAAGTGCCTTACACACAGATACGCAGTATTTT
.	TRBV20-1	TRBJ2-7	TRBD2	CSANGLATAYEQYF	TGCAGTGCAAATGGACTAGCGACGGCCTACGAGCAGTACTTC